This T cell receptor (beta chain) emerged from a study of T cell changes during pregnancy in multiple sclerosis. This table comes from immunoSEQ multiplex PCR, and its TCRdb copy is limited to in-frame clones, with some not included. This sample has 30,000 to 40,000 clones; 91% occur once, and the top ten carry roughly 6%. Germline CDR1 reads SGDLS; CDR2 reads YYNGEE. Trimming shortened V by 0 bases and J by 1 base, and 14 bases separated the two germline ends. The CDR3 loop spans 16 amino acids. The sequences come from CD8+ T cells from peripheral blood mononuclear cells, collected in the second trimester of pregnancy. This TCR was sampled from a female donor with multiple sclerosis, enrolled in a pregnancy study. The chain joins TRBV9 to TRBJ2-7, with D perhaps TRBD2 (5 bases). The CDR3 coding sequence is TGTGCCAGCAGCGTAGATGGAGCGGCAGGTTCCTACGAGCAGTACTTC. It yields the protein CASSVDGAAGSYEQYF.